The 5 T cell receptor beta chains given below trace back to one sample, sequenced in a study of T cell changes during pregnancy in multiple sclerosis (dated by TCRdb to about 2019). Library method: the immunoSEQ multiplex PCR assay. In its TCRdb copy, this immuneACCESS table keeps in-frame sequences only and misses some clones. Where compared with another copy, unresolved V genes explain less than half of these, and the others have no known cause. Here the sample has 38,000 or so clones; around nine tenths occur a single time. The top ten constitute 0.43% of the sample. The sample was CD4+ T cells from peripheral blood mononuclear cells, taken in the third trimester of pregnancy. Receptor source: a female donor with multiple sclerosis, enrolled in a pregnancy study.

The chain recombines TRBV28 with TRBJ2-7; 9 positions match TRBD2. There are 17 residues in the CDR3. Trimming cost V 2 bases and J 0 bases; bases outside gene matches: 8. Germline loops: CDR1 MDHEN, CDR2 SYDVKM. The CDR3: CASSLLTSGPSSYEQYF. Written as DNA, the CDR3 is TGTGCCAGCAGTTTACTAACTAGCGGGCCGAGCTCCTACGAGCAGTACTTC. The entire variable domain, with the rest obtained from reference TRBV28 and TRBJ2-7, is as follows: DVKVTQSSRYLVKRTGEKVFLECVQDMDHENMFWYRQDPGLGLRLIYFSYDVKMKEKGDIPEGYSVSREKKERFSLILESASTNQTSMYLCASSLLTSGPSSYEQYFGPGTRLTVT.

The chain links TRBV7-3 to TRBJ2-1; D remains unclear. Germline V gene lookup returns CDR1 SGHTA and CDR2 FQGTGA. Between the trimmed V and J ends, which lost 1 base and 0 bases, there was a span of 7 bases. The CDR3 is 15 amino acids. The CDR3 nucleotides are TGTGCCAGCAGCTTAAAGGCTAGCTCCTACAATGAGCAGTTCTTC. As protein: CASSLKASSYNEQFF. Full variable domain (remainder filled in from reference TRBV7-3 and TRBJ2-1): GAGVSQTPSNKVTEKGKYVELRCDPISGHTALYWYRQSLGQGPEFLIYFQGTGAADDSGLPNDRFFAVRPEGSVSTLKIQRTERGDSAVYLCASSLKASSYNEQFFGPGTRLTVL.

The V call is TRBV19, the J call TRBJ2-3; D call uncertain. V lost 3 bases and J lost 1, with 8 bases in between. The germline V gene has CDR1 LNHDA and CDR2 SQIVND (reference sequence). This CDR3 contains 14 residues. The CDR3 sequence is CASSIGQGTDTQYF. The CDR3 region has the DNA TGTGCCAGTAGTATTGGCCAGGGCACAGATACGCAGTATTTT.

The V and J genes are TRBV5-1 and TRBJ2-1; 7 positions match TRBD2. Germline V gene data show CDR1 as SGHRS and CDR2 as YFSETQ. The CDR3 extends over 15 amino acids. Trimming at V came to 4 bases and at J to 7 bases, leaving 11 bases not matched to a gene. The CDR3: CASSPAAGTINEQFF. DNA for the CDR3: TGCGCCAGCAGCCCGGCGGCCGGGACTATAAATGAGCAGTTCTTC.

V usage is TRBV7-9 and J usage is TRBJ2-1; 13 bases are a match to TRBD2. Looked up from germline, CDR1 is SEHNR and CDR2 is FQNEAQ (reference sequence). The J segment lost 4 bases and the V segment lost 5 bases, leaving 5 bases of the junction unmatched. CDR3 length: 16 residues. The CDR3 bases are TGTGCCAGCAGCGGACTAGCGGGAGACTTATACAATGAGCAGTTCTTC. Translating it yields CASSGLAGDLYNEQFF.